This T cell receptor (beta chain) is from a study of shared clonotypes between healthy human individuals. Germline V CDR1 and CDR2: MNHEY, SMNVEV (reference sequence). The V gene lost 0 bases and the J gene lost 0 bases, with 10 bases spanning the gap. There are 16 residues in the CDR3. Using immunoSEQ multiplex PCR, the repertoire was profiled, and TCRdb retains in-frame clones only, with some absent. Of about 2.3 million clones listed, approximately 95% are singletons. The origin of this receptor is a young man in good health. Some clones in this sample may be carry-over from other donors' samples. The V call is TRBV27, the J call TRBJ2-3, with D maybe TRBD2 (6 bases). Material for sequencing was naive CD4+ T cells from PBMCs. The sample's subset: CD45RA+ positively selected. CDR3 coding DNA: TGTGCCAGCAGTTTATCGGGCGGGACTAGCACAGATACGCAGTATTTT. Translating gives CASSLSGGTSTDTQYF.